Listed here are 15 T cell receptor beta chains from one sample, sequenced in a study of glioma-infiltrating T cells after dendritic cell vaccination. The assay was immunoSEQ multiplex PCR, and TCRdb's table has in-frame clones only and misses some. The table shows about 73,000 clones, with around 79% occurring only once. This material consisted of blood, taken before dendritic cell vaccination. The receptors were gathered from a human donor with glioblastoma.

This clone was picked up a small number of times. The J gene is TRBJ1-1, the V gene TRBV29-1; 7 bases match TRBD1. With V trimmed by 8 bases and J by 7 bases, 13 bases remained unmatched. The CDR3 is made up of 13 amino acids. The germline gives CDR1 SQVTM, CDR2 ANQGSEA. This CDR3 reads CSTREGARIEAFF. The CDR3 nucleotides read TGCAGCACGCGGGAGGGGGCGCGTATTGAAGCTTTCTTT.

V gene TRBV5-1 combines with J gene TRBJ1-3; D is undetermined. Between the trimmed V and J ends, which lost 0 bases and 2 bases, there was a span of 9 bases. The CDR3 is 15 amino acids. Germline V gene data show CDR1 as SGHRS and CDR2 as YFSETQ. The chain's CDR3 is CASSLGETAGNTIYF. CDR3 coding DNA: TGCGCCAGCAGCTTGGGGGAGACGGCTGGAAACACCATATATTTT.

The chain is built from TRBV27 and TRBJ1-6, with a possible D match to TRBD1 (6 bases). This CDR3 contains 13 residues. Trimming took 6 bases from V and 10 from J, leaving 13 bases between them. Germline CDR1 reads MNHEY; CDR2 reads SMNVEV (reference sequence). CDR3 protein: CASRTGIRSPLHF. In nucleotides, the CDR3 is TGTGCCAGCAGAACAGGGATTAGGTCACCCCTCCACTTT.

The chain uses TRBV25-1 and TRBJ2-1; TRBD2 might be the D (7 bases). The germline gives CDR1 MGHDK, CDR2 SYGVNS. The CDR3 spans 15 residues. V lost 8 bases and J lost 0, with 14 bases in between. The CDR3 region has the DNA TGTGCCAGCTTAAGGGGGGGGAGCTCCTACAATGAGCAGTTCTTC. Its translation: CASLRGGSSYNEQFF. Using reference TRBV25-1 and TRBJ2-1 for the parts outside the CDR3, the full variable domain is EADIYQTPRYLVIGTGKKITLECSQTMGHDKMYWYQQDPGMELHLIHYSYGVNSTEKGDLSSESTVSRIRTEHFPLTLESARPSHTSQYLCASLRGGSSYNEQFFGPGTRLTVL.

This clone was detected once. The chain has TRBV7-7 and TRBJ2-3; 9 nucleotides align to TRBD1. The CDR3 covers 15 residues. Germline V gene data show CDR1 as SSHAT and CDR2 as FNYEAQ (reference sequence). Trimming took 0 bases from V and 8 from J; bases not matched to a gene: 6. CDR3 protein: CASSLAWGQGGTQYF. CDR3 bases: TGTGCCAGCAGCTTAGCGTGGGGACAGGGAGGTACGCAGTATTTT.

Notes on this clone: One junction end does not reproduce the germline sequence, and a read error may be involved. This chain links TRBV19 with TRBJ1-5; no clear D. CDR1 is LNHDA, CDR2 SQIVND, per germline (reference sequence). This CDR3 contains 14 residues. The chain's CDR3 is CASSVEYSNQPQHF. CDR3 nucleotide sequence: TGTGCCAGTAGTGTAGAGTATAGCAATCAGCCCCAGCATTTT.

This clone was seen only once. The V call is TRBV2, the J call TRBJ2-5, with D perhaps TRBD2 (7 bases). The germline V and J ends were trimmed by 11 bases and 4 bases, with 14 bases remaining between them. The CDR3 has 12 amino acids. Germline V lookup: CDR1 SNHLY, CDR2 FYNNEI. CDR3 bases: TGTGCCTCCAGGGGCGGGGGAGAGACCCAGTACTTC. Its translation is CASRGGGETQYF.

The genes are TRBV5-1 and TRBJ2-7; TRBD1 is a possible D gene (5 bases). Germline V gene data show CDR1 as SGHRS and CDR2 as YFSETQ. The CDR3 runs 14 residues. V lost 0 bases and J 4 bases, leaving 11 bases between the germline ends. For the CDR3, the DNA is TGCGCCAGCAGCTTGGTCCCAGGGCAGTACGAGCAGTACGTC. Translated, it gives CASSLVPGQYEQYV.

The V call is TRBV7-8, the J call TRBJ1-3, with 7 bases identical to TRBD1. CDR3 length equals 20 residues. CDR1 is SGHVS and CDR2 is FQNEAQ in the germline V gene. The trim removed 5 bases at V and 0 bases at J, leaving 19 bases unmatched. In DNA, the CDR3 is TGTGCCAGCAGCCCCGTGGGGCATCGGGGACAGTTAAGCTCTGGAAACACCATATATTTT. It encodes CASSPVGHRGQLSSGNTIYF.

The V call is TRBV5-4, the J call TRBJ2-3, with 7 bases lining up with TRBD2. The V segment lost 3 bases and the J segment 1 base; nucleotides outside the gene matches: 5. Germline CDR1 reads SGHNT; CDR2 reads YYREEE (reference sequence). This CDR3 spans 15 amino acids. The CDR3 loop reads CASSSSGKGTDTQYF. The DNA of the CDR3 is TGTGCCAGCAGCTCCAGCGGGAAAGGCACAGATACGCAGTATTTT.

The rearrangement joins TRBV19 to TRBJ2-5, with TRBD1 identical over 10 bases. Germline CDR1 is LNHDA and CDR2 is SQIVND (reference sequence). V was pared by 3 bases and J by 3 bases, with 4 bases of the junction left unmatched. The CDR3 contains 15 residues. CDR3 nucleotide sequence: TGTGCCAGTAGTATGGTCGGGACAGGGGAAGAGACCCAGTACTTC. Translating gives CASSMVGTGEETQYF.

The rearrangement links TRBV11-2 to TRBJ2-7; maybe TRBD1 (5 bases). Germline CDR1 SGHAT, CDR2 FQNNGV. Trimming took off 1 base at V and 6 bases at J, with 16 bases between the two ends. The CDR3 totals 15 residues. DNA for the CDR3: TGTGCCAGCAGCTTAGGCGTTCCTCAGGGAAGCGAGCAGTACTTC. Protein product: CASSLGVPQGSEQYF.

V is TRBV29-1 and J is TRBJ2-2, with TRBD1 as a possible D gene (5 bases). Germline assignment: CDR1 SQVTM and CDR2 ANQGSEA. The CDR3 length is 14 residues. Trimming took off 4 bases at V and 5 bases at J, with 14 bases between the two ends. DNA of the CDR3: TGCAGCGTTGGGCCGGCAGGGTTAACCGGGGAGCTGTTTTTT. Its translation: CSVGPAGLTGELFF.

This chain links TRBV5-6 with TRBJ2-1; D is perhaps TRBD1 (7 bases). Germline V gives CDR1 SGHDT, CDR2 YYEEEE. There are 16 residues in the CDR3. V dropped 1 base and J dropped 7 bases, with 18 bases sitting between them. CDR3 loop: CASSLITGEVGNEQFF. DNA for the CDR3: TGTGCCAGCAGCTTGATTACAGGGGAGGTTGGGAATGAGCAGTTCTTC.

Written as DNA, the CDR3 is TGTGCCAGCAGTGCCGACAGGCGAAAAGAGACCCAGTACTTC. Its translation is CASSADRRKETQYF. This rearrangement joins TRBV27 to TRBJ2-5; a possible D gene is TRBD1 (6 bases). Trimming took off 5 bases at V and 3 bases at J, with 13 bases between the two ends. CDR1 and CDR2 from the germline V gene are MNHEY and SMNVEV (reference sequence). This CDR3 is built from 14 residues.